The clone carrying this TCR beta chain was seen only a few times. Its target is not known. The PCR employed 60 Vbeta primers together with 13 Jbeta primers. Sequencing was performed with immunoSEQ multiplex PCR; in TCRdb, only in-frame clones are kept and a portion is missing. The table records 150,000 to 200,000 clones, approximately 80% of them present only once. The entry originates in a study of cytomegalovirus exposure and HLA in healthy donors. Findings and limits, study-wide: Reports indicate that TCR beta sequences accurately predicted the HLA-A and HLA-B alleles of most subjects. As a later analysis showed, several of the most significant clusters appeared to be linked to common viral pathogens. Analyzed later, association rates of TCRs varied across HLA loci, with DRB1 most and HLA-C fewest.

J lost 0 bases, V lost 2 bases, and 6 bases had no gene match. The CDR3 extends over 17 amino acids. Germline CDR1 PRHDT, CDR2 FYEKMQ (reference sequence). This chain connects TRBV13 to TRBJ1-5, with 8 bases aligning to TRBD1. This clonotype was obtained from a man in his sixties in good health and CMV-seronegative. The sample comprised PBMCs. CDR3 nucleotides: TGTGCCAGCAGCTTAAATCAGGGGGCTTATAGCAATCAGCCCCAGCATTTT. This translates into CASSLNQGAYSNQPQHF. The full variable domain, its missing parts supplied by reference TRBV13 and TRBJ1-5, is AAGVIQSPRHLIKEKRETATLKCYPIPRHDTVYWYQQGPGQDPQFLISFYEKMQSDKGSIPDRFSAQQFSDYHSELNMSSLELGDSALYFCASSLNQGAYSNQPQHFGDGTRLSIL.